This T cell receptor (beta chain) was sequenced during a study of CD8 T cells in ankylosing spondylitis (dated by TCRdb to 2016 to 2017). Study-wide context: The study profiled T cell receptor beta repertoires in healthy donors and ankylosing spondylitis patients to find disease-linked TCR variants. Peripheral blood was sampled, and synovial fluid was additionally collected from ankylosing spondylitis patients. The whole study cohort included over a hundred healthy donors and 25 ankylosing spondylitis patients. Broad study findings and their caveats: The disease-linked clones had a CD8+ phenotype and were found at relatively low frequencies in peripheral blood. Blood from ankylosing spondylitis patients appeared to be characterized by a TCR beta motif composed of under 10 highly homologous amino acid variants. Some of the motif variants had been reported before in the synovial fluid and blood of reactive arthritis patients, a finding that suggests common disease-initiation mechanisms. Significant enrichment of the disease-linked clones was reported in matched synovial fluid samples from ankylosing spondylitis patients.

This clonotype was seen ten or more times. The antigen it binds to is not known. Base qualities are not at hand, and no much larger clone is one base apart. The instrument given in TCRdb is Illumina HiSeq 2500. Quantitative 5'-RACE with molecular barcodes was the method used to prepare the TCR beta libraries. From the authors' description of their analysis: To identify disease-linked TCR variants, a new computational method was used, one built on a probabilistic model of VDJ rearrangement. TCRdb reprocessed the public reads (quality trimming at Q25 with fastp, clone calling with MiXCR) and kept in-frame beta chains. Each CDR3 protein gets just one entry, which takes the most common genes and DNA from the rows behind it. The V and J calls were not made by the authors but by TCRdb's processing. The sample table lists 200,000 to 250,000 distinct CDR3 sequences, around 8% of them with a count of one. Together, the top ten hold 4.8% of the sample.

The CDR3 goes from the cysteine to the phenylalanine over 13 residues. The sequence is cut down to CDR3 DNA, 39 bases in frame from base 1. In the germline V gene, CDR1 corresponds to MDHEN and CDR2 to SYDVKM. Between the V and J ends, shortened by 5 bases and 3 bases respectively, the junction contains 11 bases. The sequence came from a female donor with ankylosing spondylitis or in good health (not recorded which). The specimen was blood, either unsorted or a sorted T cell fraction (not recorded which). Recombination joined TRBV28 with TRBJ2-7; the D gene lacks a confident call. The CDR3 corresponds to CASSGSPIYEQYF. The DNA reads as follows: TGTGCCAGCAGTGGTAGCCCAATCTACGAGCAGTACTTC. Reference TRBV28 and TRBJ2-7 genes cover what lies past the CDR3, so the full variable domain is DVKVTQSSRYLVKRTGEKVFLECVQDMDHENMFWYRQDPGLGLRLIYFSYDVKMKEKGDIPEGYSVSREKKERFSLILESASTNQTSMYLCASSGSPIYEQYFGPGTRLTVT.